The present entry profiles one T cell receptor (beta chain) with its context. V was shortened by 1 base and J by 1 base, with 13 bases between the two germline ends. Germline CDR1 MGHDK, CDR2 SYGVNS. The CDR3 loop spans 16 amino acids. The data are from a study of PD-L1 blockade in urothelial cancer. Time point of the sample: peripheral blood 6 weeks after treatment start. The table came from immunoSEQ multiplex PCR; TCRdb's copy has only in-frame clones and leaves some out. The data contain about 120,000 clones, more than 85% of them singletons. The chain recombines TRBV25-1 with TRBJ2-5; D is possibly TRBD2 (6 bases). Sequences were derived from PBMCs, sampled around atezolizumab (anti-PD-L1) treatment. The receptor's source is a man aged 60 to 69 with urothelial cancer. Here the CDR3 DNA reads TGTGCCAGCAGTGAATTTGGAGGGATTCGCCAAGAGACCCAGTACTTC. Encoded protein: CASSEFGGIRQETQYF.